The clone carrying this TCR beta chain was recorded once. Its specificity is unknown. Germline-derived CDR1 and CDR2 are KGHSH and LQKENI. The trim removed 4 bases at V and 0 bases at J, leaving 7 bases unmatched. The CDR3 has 16 amino acids. Assay execution proceeded at the deep level. Libraries were prepared by immunoSEQ multiplex PCR; TCRdb keeps only in-frame clonotypes and omits some of them. The table has 1 million to 1.3 million clones, approximately 80% seen once. The sample belongs to a study of shared clonotypes between healthy human individuals. Study-level findings and limits: Four donors showed sharing of approximately 5% of naive CD4 clonotypes.

The specimen was memory CD4+ T cells from PBMCs. Subset meaning: CD45RA-negative fraction. This rearrangement joins TRBV18 to TRBJ2-3, with TRBD2 identical over 7 bases. This TCR was recovered from a man aged 18 to 30 in good health. Some clones in this sample may be carry-over from other donors' samples. This CDR3 reads CASSRTGTKSTDTQYF. The CDR3, as DNA: TGTGCCAGCTCACGAACCGGGACTAAAAGCACAGATACGCAGTATTTT.